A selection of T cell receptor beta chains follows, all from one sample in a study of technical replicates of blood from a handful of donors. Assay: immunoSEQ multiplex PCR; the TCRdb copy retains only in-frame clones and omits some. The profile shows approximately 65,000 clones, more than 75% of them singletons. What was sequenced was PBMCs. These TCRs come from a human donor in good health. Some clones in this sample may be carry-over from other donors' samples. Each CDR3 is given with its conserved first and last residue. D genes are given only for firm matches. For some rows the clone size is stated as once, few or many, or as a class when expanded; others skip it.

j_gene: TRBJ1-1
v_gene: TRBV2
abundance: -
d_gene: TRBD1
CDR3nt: TGTGCCAGCATTAGACAGGGGGCGCGCACTGAAGCTTTCTTT
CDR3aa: CASIRQGARTEAFF

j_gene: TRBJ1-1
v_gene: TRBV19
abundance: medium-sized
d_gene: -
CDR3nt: TGTGCCAGTAGTATAGGGGGAGGCACTGAAGCTTTCTTT
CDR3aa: CASSIGGGTEAFF

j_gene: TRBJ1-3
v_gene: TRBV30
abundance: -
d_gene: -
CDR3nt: TGTGCCTGGAGTATTGAGTTTACTGGAAACACCATATATTTT
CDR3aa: CAWSIEFTGNTIYF

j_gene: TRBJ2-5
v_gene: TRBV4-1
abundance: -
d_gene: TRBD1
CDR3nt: TGCGCCAGCAGCCAAGGGGACAGGGACCTACAAGAGACCCAGTACTTC
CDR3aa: CASSQGDRDLQETQYF

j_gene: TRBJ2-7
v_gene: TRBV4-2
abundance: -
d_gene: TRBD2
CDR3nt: TGTGCCAGCAGCCAAGCACTAGCGGGACTCTACGAGCAGTACTTC
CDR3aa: CASSQALAGLYEQYF

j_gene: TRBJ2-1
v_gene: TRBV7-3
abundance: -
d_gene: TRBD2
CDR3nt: TGTGCCAGCAGCTTAGCACTAGCGGGAGGCTACAATGAGCAGTTCTTC
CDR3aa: CASSLALAGGYNEQFF

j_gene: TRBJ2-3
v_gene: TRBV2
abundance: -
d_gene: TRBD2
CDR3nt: TGTGCCAGCAGTGTGACTAGCGGGGTGGATACGCAGTATTTT
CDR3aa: CASSVTSGVDTQYF

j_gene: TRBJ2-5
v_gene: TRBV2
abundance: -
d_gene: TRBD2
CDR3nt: TGTGCCAGCAGTGAACAGACTAGCGGGGCAGAGACCCAGTACTTC
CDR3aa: CASSEQTSGAETQYF

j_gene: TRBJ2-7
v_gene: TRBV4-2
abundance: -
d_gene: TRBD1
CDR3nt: TGTGCCAGCAGCCAAGGGGACAGGTCCTACGAGCAGTACTTC
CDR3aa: CASSQGDRSYEQYF

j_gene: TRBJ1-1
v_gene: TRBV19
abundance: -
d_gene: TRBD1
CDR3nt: TGTGCCAGTAGCTCTAGACAGGGTTTGAACACTGAAGCTTTCTTT
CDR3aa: CASSSRQGLNTEAFF

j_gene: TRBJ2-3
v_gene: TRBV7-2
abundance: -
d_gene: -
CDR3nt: TGTGCCAGCAGCTTAGTCTCTAGCGTTTCGCAGTATTTT
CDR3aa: CASSLVSSVSQYF

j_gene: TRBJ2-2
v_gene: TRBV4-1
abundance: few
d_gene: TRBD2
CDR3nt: TGCGCCAGCAGCCGTCCCGGAGCGGGGACGAACACCGGGGAGCTGTTTTTT
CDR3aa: CASSRPGAGTNTGELFF

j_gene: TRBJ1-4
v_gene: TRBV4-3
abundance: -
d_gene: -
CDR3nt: TGCGCCAGCAGCCAAGGAGGGGGAGAAAAACTGTTTTTT
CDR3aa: CASSQGGGEKLFF

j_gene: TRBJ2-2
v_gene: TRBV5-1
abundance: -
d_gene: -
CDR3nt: TGCGCCAGCAGCGGGGACACTTTCACCGGGGAGCTGTTTTTT
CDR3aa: CASSGDTFTGELFF